The entry that follows covers one TCR beta chain sequence. The sample is drawn from a study of CD8+CD57+ T cells in acquired aplastic anemia. Study in general: Recorded DNA amounts for sorted CD4+ and CD8+ cells had an average of 3.2 ug.

CDR3 and TCR beta VDJ profiling relied on a genomic DNA template. TCRdb independently ran MiXCR on the reads; one entry per CDR3 protein. The data show just over 400,000 distinct CDR3 sequences, around 68% seen once. The source of this sequence is a human donor in good health, serving as a control. Sample: sorted CD4+, CD8+, or CD8+CD57+ T cells (not recorded which) from PBMCs.

Here the CDR3 reads CASSFSSGDQETQYF. CDR3 sequence (DNA): TGTGCCAGCAGTTTCTCTAGCGGGGACCAAGAGACCCAGTACTTC. The rearrangement links TRBV12-3 or TRBV12-4 to TRBJ2-5; 9 bases line up with TRBD2. Unmatched junction bases numbered 2, after V lost 3 bases and J lost 0 bases. This CDR3 has 15 residues.